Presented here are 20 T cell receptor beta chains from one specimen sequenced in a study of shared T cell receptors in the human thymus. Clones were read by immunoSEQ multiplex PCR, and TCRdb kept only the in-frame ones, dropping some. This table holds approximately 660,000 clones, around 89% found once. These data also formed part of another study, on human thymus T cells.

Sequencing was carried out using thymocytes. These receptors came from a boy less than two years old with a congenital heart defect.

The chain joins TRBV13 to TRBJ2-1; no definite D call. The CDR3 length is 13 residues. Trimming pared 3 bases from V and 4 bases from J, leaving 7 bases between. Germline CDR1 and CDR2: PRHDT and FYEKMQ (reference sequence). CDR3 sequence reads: CASSFGQYNEQFF. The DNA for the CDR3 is TGTGCCAGCAGCTTTGGCCAGTACAATGAGCAGTTCTTC.

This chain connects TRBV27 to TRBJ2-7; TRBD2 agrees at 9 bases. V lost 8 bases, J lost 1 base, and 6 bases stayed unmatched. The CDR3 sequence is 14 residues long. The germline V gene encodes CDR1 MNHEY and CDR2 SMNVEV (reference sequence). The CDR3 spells CASALLAGSYEQYF. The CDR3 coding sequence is TGTGCCAGCGCCCTCCTAGCGGGATCCTACGAGCAGTACTTC.

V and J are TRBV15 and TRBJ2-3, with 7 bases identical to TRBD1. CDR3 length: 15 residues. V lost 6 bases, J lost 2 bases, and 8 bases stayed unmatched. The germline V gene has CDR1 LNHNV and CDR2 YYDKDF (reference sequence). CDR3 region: CATRGRTGYTDTQYF. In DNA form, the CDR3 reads TGTGCCACCAGAGGTCGGACAGGATACACAGATACGCAGTATTTT.

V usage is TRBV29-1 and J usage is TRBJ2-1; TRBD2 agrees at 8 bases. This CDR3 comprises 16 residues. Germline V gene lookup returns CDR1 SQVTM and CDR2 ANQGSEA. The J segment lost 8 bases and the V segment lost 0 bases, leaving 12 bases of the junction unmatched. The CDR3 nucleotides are TGCAGCGTTGAAGATCGGCAGGGACTAGGGTTCTATGAGCAGTTCTTC. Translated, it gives CSVEDRQGLGFYEQFF.

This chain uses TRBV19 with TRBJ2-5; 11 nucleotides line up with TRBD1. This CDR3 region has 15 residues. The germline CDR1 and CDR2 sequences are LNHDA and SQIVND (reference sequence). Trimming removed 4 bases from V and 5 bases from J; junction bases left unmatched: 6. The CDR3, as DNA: TGTGCCAGTAGTACTTCGGACAGGGGGCGGGAGACCCAGTACTTC. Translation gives CASSTSDRGRETQYF.

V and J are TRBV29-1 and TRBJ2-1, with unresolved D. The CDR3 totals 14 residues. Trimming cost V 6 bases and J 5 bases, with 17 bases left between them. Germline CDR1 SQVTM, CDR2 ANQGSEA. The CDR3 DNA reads TGCAGCGTCCACTGCCGGTCGGTCCACAATGAGCAGTTCTTC. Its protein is CSVHCRSVHNEQFF.

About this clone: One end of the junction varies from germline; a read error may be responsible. The CDR3 spells CFRSGSTGANVLTF. DNA of the CDR3: TGCTTCAGGAGCGGGAGCACTGGGGCCAACGTCCTGACTTTC. V usage is TRBV30 and J usage is TRBJ2-6; TRBD2 matches 8 bases. The CDR3 totals 14 residues. Germline V gene data show CDR1 as GTSNPN and CDR2 as SVGIG (reference sequence).

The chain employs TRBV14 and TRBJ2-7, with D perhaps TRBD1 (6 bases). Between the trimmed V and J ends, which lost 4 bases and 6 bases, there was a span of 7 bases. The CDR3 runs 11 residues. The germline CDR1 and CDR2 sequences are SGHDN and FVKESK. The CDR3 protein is CASSLTGEQYF. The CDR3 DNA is TGTGCCAGCAGCCTGACAGGCGAGCAGTACTTC.

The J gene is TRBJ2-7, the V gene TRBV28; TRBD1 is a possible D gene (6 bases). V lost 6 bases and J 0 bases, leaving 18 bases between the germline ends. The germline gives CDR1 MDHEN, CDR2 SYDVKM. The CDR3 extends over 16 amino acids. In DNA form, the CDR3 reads TGTGCCAGCAGCACCAGGGGCTTGACAAGCTCCTACGAGCAGTACTTC. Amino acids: CASSTRGLTSSYEQYF.

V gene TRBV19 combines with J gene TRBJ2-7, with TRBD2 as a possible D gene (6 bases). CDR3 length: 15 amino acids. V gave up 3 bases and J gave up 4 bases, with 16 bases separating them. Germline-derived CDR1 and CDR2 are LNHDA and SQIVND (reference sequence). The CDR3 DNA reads TGTGCCAGTAGTATTTCCGGGGGAGAGGGATACGAGCAGTACTTC. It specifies CASSISGGEGYEQYF.

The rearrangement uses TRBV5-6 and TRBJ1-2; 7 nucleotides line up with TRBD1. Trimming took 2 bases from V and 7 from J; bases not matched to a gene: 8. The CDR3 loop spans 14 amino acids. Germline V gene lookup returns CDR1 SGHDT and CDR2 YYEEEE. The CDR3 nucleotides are TGTGCCAGCAGCTTACTACAGGGGATGGGTGGCTACACCTTC. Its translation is CASSLLQGMGGYTF.

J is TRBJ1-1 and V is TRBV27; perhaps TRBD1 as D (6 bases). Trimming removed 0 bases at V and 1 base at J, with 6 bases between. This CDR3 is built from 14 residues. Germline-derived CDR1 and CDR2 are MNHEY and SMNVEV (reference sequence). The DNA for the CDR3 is TGTGCCAGCAGTTTATCCAGGGGGAACACTGAAGCTTTCTTT. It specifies CASSLSRGNTEAFF.

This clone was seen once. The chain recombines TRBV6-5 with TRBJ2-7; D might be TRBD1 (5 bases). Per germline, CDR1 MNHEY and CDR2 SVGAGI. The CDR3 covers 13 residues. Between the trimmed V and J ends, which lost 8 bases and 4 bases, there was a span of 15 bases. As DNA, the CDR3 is TGTGCCAGCGGGGCCGAAGTGGGATACGAGCAGTACTTC. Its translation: CASGAEVGYEQYF.

Written as DNA, the CDR3 is TGTGCCAGCAGTCCATCTGGGGGACTACTAGCCACAGATACGCAGTATTTT. Its protein is CASSPSGGLLATDTQYF. The gene calls are TRBV25-1 and TRBJ2-3, with 7 bases aligning to TRBD2. V lost 5 bases and J lost 2; bases outside the gene matches: 13. Germline V gives CDR1 MGHDK, CDR2 SYGVNS. There are 17 residues in the CDR3.

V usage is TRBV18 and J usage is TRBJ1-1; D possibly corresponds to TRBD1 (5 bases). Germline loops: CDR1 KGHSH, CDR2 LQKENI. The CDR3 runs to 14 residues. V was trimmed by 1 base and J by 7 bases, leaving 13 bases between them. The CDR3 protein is CASSPREGRVEAFF. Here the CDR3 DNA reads TGTGCCAGCTCACCACGGGAGGGGAGAGTTGAAGCTTTCTTT.

The CDR3 loop is CASSDGTSGYKETQYF. In nucleotides, the CDR3 is TGTGCCAGCAGCGATGGGACTAGCGGCTACAAAGAGACCCAGTACTTC. This chain joins TRBV9 and TRBJ2-5; TRBD2 matches at 11 bases. This CDR3 has 16 amino acids. After removal of 3 bases from V and 3 bases from J, the junction contained 7 bases not matched to a gene. Germline CDR1 and CDR2: SGDLS and YYNGEE. Filled out from reference TRBV9 and TRBJ2-5, the complete variable domain reads DSGVTQTPKHLITATGQRVTLRCSPRSGDLSVYWYQQSLDQGLQFLIQYYNGEERAKGNILERFSAQQFPDLHSELNLSSLELGDSALYFCASSDGTSGYKETQYFGPGTRLLVL.

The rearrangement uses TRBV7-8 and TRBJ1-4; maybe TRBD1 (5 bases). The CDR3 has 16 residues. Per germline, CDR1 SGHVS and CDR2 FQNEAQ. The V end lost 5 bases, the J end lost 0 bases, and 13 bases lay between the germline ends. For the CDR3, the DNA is TGTGCCAGCAGCCAAGGGCGGGGGGCAACTAATGAAAAACTGTTTTTT. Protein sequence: CASSQGRGATNEKLFF.

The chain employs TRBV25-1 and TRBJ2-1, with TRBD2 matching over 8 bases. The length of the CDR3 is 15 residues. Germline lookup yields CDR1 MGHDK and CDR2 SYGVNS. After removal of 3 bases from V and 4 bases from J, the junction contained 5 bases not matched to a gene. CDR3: CASSDLAGIYNEQFF. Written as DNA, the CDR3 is TGTGCCAGCAGTGATCTAGCGGGTATTTACAATGAGCAGTTCTTC.

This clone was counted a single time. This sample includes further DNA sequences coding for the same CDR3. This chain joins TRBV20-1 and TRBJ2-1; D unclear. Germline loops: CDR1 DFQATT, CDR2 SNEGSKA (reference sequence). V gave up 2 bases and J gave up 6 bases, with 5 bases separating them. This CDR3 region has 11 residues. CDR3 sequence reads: CSARCSNEQFF. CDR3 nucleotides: TGCAGTGCTAGATGCAGCAATGAGCAGTTCTTC.

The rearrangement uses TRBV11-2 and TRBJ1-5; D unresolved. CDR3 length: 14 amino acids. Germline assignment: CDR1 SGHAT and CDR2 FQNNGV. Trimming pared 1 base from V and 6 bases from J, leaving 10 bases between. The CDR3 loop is CASSLVARGQPQHF. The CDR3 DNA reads TGTGCCAGCAGCTTAGTGGCGCGAGGTCAGCCCCAGCATTTT.